The next 25 T cell receptor beta chains were all read from a single sample in a study of shared clonotypes between healthy human individuals. TCRdb keeps only in-frame clones here, not all; method: immunoSEQ multiplex PCR. The table records 2 million to 3 million clones, roughly 93% of them present only once. The sample consisted of naive CD4+ T cells from PBMCs. Specified subset: CD45RA+ positively selected. Receptors originate from a man aged 18 to 29 in good health. Some clones in this sample may be carry-over from other donors' samples.

This clone occurred a few times. Additional DNA sequences in this sample encode the identical CDR3. In nucleotides, the CDR3 is TGTGCCACCAGCAGAGATGCAGATACGCAGTATTTT. It is translated as CATSRDADTQYF. The V and J genes are TRBV15 and TRBJ2-3; no clear D gene. This CDR3 contains 12 residues. The V gene lost 0 bases and the J gene lost 4 bases, with 2 bases spanning the gap. Germline CDR1 is LNHNV and CDR2 is YYDKDF (reference sequence).

The chain joins TRBV28 to TRBJ1-1; no firm D call. CDR1 is MDHEN and CDR2 is SYDVKM in the germline V gene. This CDR3 contains 15 residues. V shed 5 bases and J shed 1 base, with 14 bases lying between them. The CDR3 nucleotides read TGTGCCAGCAGTCTCGGCGGGGTTTCGAACACTGAAGCTTTCTTT. Its protein is CASSLGGVSNTEAFF.

The V call is TRBV29-1, the J call TRBJ2-5; 9 nucleotides agree with TRBD1. This CDR3 region has 13 residues. Germline CDR1 and CDR2: SQVTM and ANQGSEA. The V gene end was trimmed by 7 bases and the J gene end by 5 bases; junction bases not matched to a gene: 8. CDR3 sequence: CSANTGGWETQYF. The CDR3 DNA sequence: TGCAGCGCCAACACAGGGGGCTGGGAGACCCAGTACTTC.

The chain recombines TRBV4-3 with TRBJ2-1; 7 bases map to TRBD1. V was pared by 2 bases and J by 1 base, with 5 bases of the junction left unmatched. The CDR3 spans 16 residues. Per germline, CDR1 LGHNA and CDR2 YSLEER. CDR3 DNA sequence: TGCGCCAGCAGCCAAAAACAGGGGTTGTCCTACAATGAGCAGTTCTTC. Its translation: CASSQKQGLSYNEQFF.

The chain has TRBV5-1 and TRBJ2-7, with 7 bases aligning to TRBD1. Germline CDR1 reads SGHRS; CDR2 reads YFSETQ. V lost 3 bases and J lost 7; bases outside the gene matches: 10. CDR3 length: 14 residues. The CDR3 protein is CASSWGTELGEQYF. CDR3 nucleotide sequence: TGCGCCAGCAGCTGGGGGACAGAGCTTGGGGAGCAGTACTTC.

The chain recombines TRBV28 with TRBJ2-1; maybe TRBD2 (5 bases). This CDR3 comprises 14 residues. Germline CDR1 and CDR2: MDHEN and SYDVKM. Between the trimmed V and J ends, which lost 4 bases and 10 bases, there was a span of 17 bases. The CDR3 DNA follows: TGTGCCAGCAGTTGGGAGCCGACTCACACCGAGCAGTTCTTC. Translated: CASSWEPTHTEQFF.

This chain uses TRBV5-8 with TRBJ1-2; D is undetermined. There are 16 residues in the CDR3. Germline CDR1 and CDR2: SGHTS and YDEGEE. V lost 0 bases and J lost 2, with 14 bases in between. The CDR3 spells CASSLGVVEKNYGYTF. The CDR3 DNA reads TGTGCCAGCAGCTTGGGAGTGGTGGAAAAAAACTATGGCTACACCTTC.

The chain combines TRBV7-8 with TRBJ2-1, with TRBD2 matching over 14 bases. The CDR3 is made up of 22 amino acids. With V trimmed by 0 bases and J by 0 bases, 13 bases remained unmatched. Germline CDR1 and CDR2: SGHVS and FQNEAQ. The CDR3 sequence is CASSLAPGAGTSGGLSYNEQFF. CDR3 nucleotide sequence: TGTGCCAGCAGCTTAGCCCCAGGGGCCGGGACTAGCGGGGGCCTCTCCTACAATGAGCAGTTCTTC.

Only one count was recorded for this clone. V usage is TRBV28 and J usage is TRBJ2-7, with D perhaps TRBD2 (5 bases). This CDR3 is built from 14 residues. Germline V gene data show CDR1 as MDHEN and CDR2 as SYDVKM. With 4 bases removed from V and 13 bases from J, the gap between germline ends came to 23 bases. The CDR3 loop reads CASSYLLSSAVIYF. In nucleotides, the CDR3 is TGTGCCAGCAGTTACCTCCTAAGTAGCGCCGTGATTTACTTC.

This chain joins TRBV11-2 and TRBJ2-3; 9 bases match TRBD2. V shed 3 bases, J shed 0 bases, and the junction held 7 bases outside the gene matches. The CDR3 sequence is 17 residues long. The V gene's germline CDR1 is SGHAT and CDR2 FQNNGV. In DNA, the CDR3 is TGTGCCAGCAGCTTGCGGTGGACTAGCGAAAGCACAGATACGCAGTATTTT. Protein product: CASSLRWTSESTDTQYF.

The genes are TRBV6-5 and TRBJ1-5, with D perhaps matching TRBD1 (5 bases). The CDR3 totals 13 residues. With 11 bases removed from V and 0 bases from J, the gap between germline ends came to 11 bases. Germline V gene data show CDR1 as MNHEY and CDR2 as SVGAGI. CDR3 coding DNA: TGTGCCTCGGCGGGGGATAGCAATCAGCCCCAGCATTTT. Protein sequence: CASAGDSNQPQHF.

The V and J genes are TRBV7-2 and TRBJ2-6; 9 nucleotides agree with TRBD1. Germline values: CDR1 SGHTA, CDR2 FQGNSA. V lost 5 bases to trimming and J lost 2 bases; unmatched junction nucleotides: 7. The CDR3 contains 17 residues. As DNA, the CDR3 is TGTGCCAGCAGCCTAACGGGACAGGGTGCTGGGGCCAACGTCCTGACTTTC. Encoded protein: CASSLTGQGAGANVLTF.

The CDR3 protein is CASSPVRGDEQFF. The CDR3 coding sequence is TGTGCCAGCTCACCAGTGAGGGGGGATGAGCAGTTCTTC. The chain carries TRBV18 and TRBJ2-1, with D perhaps given as TRBD1 or TRBD2 (6 bases each). The ends were cut back, 2 bases at V and 8 bases at J, with 10 bases in the middle. This CDR3 spans 13 amino acids. Germline values: CDR1 KGHSH, CDR2 LQKENI.

The J gene is TRBJ1-5, the V gene TRBV2; 8 nucleotides agree with TRBD1. The germline V gene encodes CDR1 SNHLY and CDR2 FYNNEI. The junction had 2 bases not matched to a gene; V was cut back by 3 bases and J by 4 bases. CDR3 size: 14 residues. The CDR3: CASSDQGANQPQHF. The CDR3 region has the DNA TGTGCCAGCAGTGATCAGGGGGCGAATCAGCCCCAGCATTTT.

The chain employs TRBV30 and TRBJ1-5; possible D gene TRBD1, 5 bases. In germline, CDR1 is GTSNPN, CDR2 SVGIG (reference sequence). The CDR3 has 15 amino acids. V lost 3 bases to trimming and J lost 1 base, with 13 bases between them. CDR3 bases: TGTGCCTGGAGCCGGGACGGATCGAGCAATCAGCCCCAGCATTTT. The encoded protein is CAWSRDGSSNQPQHF.

The V call is TRBV2, the J call TRBJ2-2; D remains unclear. Germline V gene data show CDR1 as SNHLY and CDR2 as FYNNEI. The germline V and J ends were trimmed by 5 bases and 6 bases, with 7 bases remaining between them. The CDR3 contains 12 residues. CDR3 in amino acids: CASSRSSGELFF. The CDR3 DNA is TGTGCCAGCAGTCGTAGTTCCGGGGAGCTGTTTTTT.

This chain links TRBV5-1 with TRBJ1-4; 9 bases align to TRBD1. The CDR3 contains 18 residues. The germline V gene encodes CDR1 SGHRS and CDR2 YFSETQ. With 4 bases clipped from V and 8 bases from J, the junction kept 18 bases outside the gene matches. CDR3 DNA sequence: TGCGCCAGCAGCACCCCCACAGGGGGCTCTTTTCCGGGCGAAAAACTGTTTTTT. Translation gives CASSTPTGGSFPGEKLFF.

This clone appeared once. This chain uses TRBV29-1 with TRBJ1-1, with TRBD1 matching 12 bases. Germline loops: CDR1 SQVTM, CDR2 ANQGSEA. The CDR3 consists of 13 residues. After removal of 7 bases from V and 6 bases from J, the junction contained 6 bases not matched to a gene. The CDR3 DNA follows: TGCAGCGCCGGGACAGGGGGCGACCCTGAAGCTTTCTTT. Translating gives CSAGTGGDPEAFF. The variable domain in full, completed from reference TRBV29-1 and TRBJ1-1, reads SAVISQKPSRDICQRGTSLTIQCQVDSQVTMMFWYRQQPGQSLTLIATANQGSEATYESGFVIDKFPISRPNLTFSTLTVSNMSPEDSSIYLCSAGTGGDPEAFFGQGTRLTVV.

V and J are TRBV7-6 and TRBJ2-1; the match to TRBD1 covers 7 bases. This CDR3 has 15 amino acids. With 4 bases clipped from V and 2 bases from J, the junction kept 5 bases outside the gene matches. The germline CDR1 and CDR2 sequences are SGHVS and FNYEAQ. The CDR3 DNA reads as TGTGCCAGCAGCTCAGGACAGGCTACCTACAATGAGCAGTTCTTC. Its protein product is CASSSGQATYNEQFF.

The gene calls are TRBV5-5 and TRBJ2-6; no reliable D call. CDR1 is SGHKS, CDR2 YYEKEE, per germline (reference sequence). The V end was cut by 0 bases, the J end by 0 bases, with 7 bases between. This CDR3 has 16 amino acids. The CDR3 DNA sequence: TGTGCCAGCAGCTTGGGACCGCTCTCTGGGGCCAACGTCCTGACTTTC. Encoded protein: CASSLGPLSGANVLTF.

The gene calls are TRBV11-1 and TRBJ1-1, with TRBD1 as a possible D gene (5 bases). The germline CDR1 and CDR2 sequences are SGHAT and FQDESV (reference sequence). There are 15 residues in the CDR3. V lost 3 bases and J lost 1, with 12 bases in between. The CDR3 here is CASSFTGLGNTEAFF. The CDR3 DNA is TGTGCCAGCAGCTTCACAGGCCTGGGGAACACTGAAGCTTTCTTT.

As to this clone: Other DNA sequences in this sample translate to the same CDR3. V is TRBV5-4 and J is TRBJ2-1, with TRBD1 matching 7 bases. Germline V gene lookup returns CDR1 SGHNT and CDR2 YYREEE (reference sequence). Losses at the gene ends were 0 bases for V and 2 bases for J; bases not matched to a gene: 2. This CDR3 contains 15 residues. The CDR3 DNA is TGTGCCAGCAGCTTGGACAGGGGACCCTACAATGAGCAGTTCTTC. This encodes CASSLDRGPYNEQFF.

Worth noting for this clone: Within the sample, other DNA sequences also encode this same CDR3. The chain links TRBV5-1 to TRBJ1-4; 10 bases are shared with TRBD1. The germline V gene has CDR1 SGHRS and CDR2 YFSETQ. After removal of 0 bases from V and 8 bases from J, the junction contained 4 bases not matched to a gene. This CDR3 region has 15 residues. CDR3 sequence (DNA): TGCGCCAGCAGCTTGGCTGGGACAGGGGAAGAAAAACTGTTTTTT. This codes for CASSLAGTGEEKLFF.

This chain links TRBV5-5 with TRBJ2-5, with 7 bases fitting TRBD1. J gave up 7 bases and V 1 base, and 13 bases lay outside the gene matches. The CDR3 is 16 amino acids. Germline V gives CDR1 SGHKS, CDR2 YYEKEE (reference sequence). The CDR3 here is CASSLRWDSLDLTQYF. The DNA of the CDR3 is TGTGCCAGCAGCTTGAGGTGGGACAGCCTTGACTTGACCCAGTACTTC. Using reference TRBV5-5 and TRBJ2-5 for the parts outside the CDR3, the full variable domain is DAGVTQSPTHLIKTRGQQVTLRCSPISGHKSVSWYQQVLGQGPQFIFQYYEKEERGRGNFPDRFSARQFPNYSSELNVNALLLGDSALYLCASSLRWDSLDLTQYFGPGTRLLVL.

This chain connects TRBV18 to TRBJ2-5, with D perhaps TRBD1 (5 bases). In germline, CDR1 is KGHSH, CDR2 LQKENI. V lost 2 bases to trimming and J lost 1 base, with 17 bases between them. The CDR3 is made up of 17 amino acids. The CDR3 bases are TGTGCCAGCTCACCAACCCTCCTGGGGCCTATCCAAGAGACCCAGTACTTC. It translates to CASSPTLLGPIQETQYF.